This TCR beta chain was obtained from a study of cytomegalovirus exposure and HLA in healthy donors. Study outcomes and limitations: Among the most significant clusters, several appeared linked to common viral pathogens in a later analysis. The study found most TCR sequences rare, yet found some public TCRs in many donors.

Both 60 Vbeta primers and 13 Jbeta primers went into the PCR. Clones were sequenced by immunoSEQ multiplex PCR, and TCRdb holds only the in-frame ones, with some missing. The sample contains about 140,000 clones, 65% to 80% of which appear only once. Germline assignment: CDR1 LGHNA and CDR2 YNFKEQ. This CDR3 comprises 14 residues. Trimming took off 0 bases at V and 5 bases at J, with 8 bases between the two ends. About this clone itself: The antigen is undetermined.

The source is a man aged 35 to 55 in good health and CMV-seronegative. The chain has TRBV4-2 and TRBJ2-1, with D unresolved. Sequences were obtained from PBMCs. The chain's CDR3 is CASSQENFNNEQFF. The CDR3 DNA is TGTGCCAGCAGCCAAGAGAACTTCAACAATGAGCAGTTCTTC.